This entry describes one TCR beta chain. This entry is derived from a study of T cells after yellow fever vaccination. From the 5' RACE reads, TCRdb called clonotypes with MiXCR, one entry per CDR3 protein. The table has a few hundred thousand distinct CDR3 sequences, roughly a sixth seen once. CDR1 and CDR2 from the germline V gene are KGHSH and LQKENI. The V and J ends lost 1 base and 4 bases, in that order; junction bases with no gene match: 7. This CDR3 is built from 16 residues. This clonotype was obtained from a man in his late teens or twenties who received the YFV17D yellow fever vaccine. The material was PBMCs, obtained before the yellow fever booster vaccination. This rearrangement joins TRBV18 to TRBJ1-3; 7 positions agree with TRBD1. CDR3 in DNA: TGTGCCAGCTCACCACGAGAGACAGGGCACGGAAACACCATATATTTT. Protein product: CASSPRETGHGNTIYF.